Listed below are T cell receptor beta chains from one sample, sequenced in a study of CD8 T cells in ankylosing spondylitis. TCRdb fed the 5' RACE reads into MiXCR, producing one record per CDR3 protein. Among approximately 150,000 distinct CDR3 sequences listed, approximately 10% were seen once. Sequencing was done on a sample of blood, either unsorted or a sorted T cell fraction (not recorded which). The source is a female donor with ankylosing spondylitis or in good health (not recorded which). Each CDR3 is given with its conserved first and last residue. A D gene is named only where the DNA matches it firmly. Size values are once, few and many counts, or a class for expanded clones, and some rows have none.

TGTGCCAGCAGTGAAGCGTTAACAGCGGGGGAGACCCAGTACTTC	CASSEALTAGETQYF	few	TRBD2	TRBV2	TRBJ2-5
TGTGCCAGCAGCTTATCTGAAGAGAACGAGCAGTACTTC	CASSLSEENEQYF	many	.	TRBV7-6	TRBJ2-7
TGTGCCAGCAGTTTAATGGGGAGGCTAGATGAGCAGTTCTTC	CASSLMGRLDEQFF	.	.	TRBV12-3/TRBV12-4	TRBJ2-1
TGTGCCAGCAGCCAAGAAAACGCCGGGATAGAGGAGCAGTTCTTC	CASSQENAGIEEQFF	few	.	TRBV3-1	TRBJ2-1
TGCAGTGCTAGTTGGGGACTAGCGGCCTACAATGAGCAGTTCTTC	CSASWGLAAYNEQFF	many	TRBD2	TRBV20-1	TRBJ2-1
TGTGCCAGCCAATGGACTAGAGGGACCGGGGAGCTGTTTTTT	CASQWTRGTGELFF	once	TRBD2	TRBV28	TRBJ2-2
TGTGCCAGCAGTTTGACGACCAATGAGCAGTTCTTC	CASSLTTNEQFF	.	.	TRBV12-3/TRBV12-4	TRBJ2-1
TGTGCCAGCAGATCAAAACCGGGCCTAGCCTACGAGCAGTACTTC	CASRSKPGLAYEQYF	.	.	TRBV6-1	TRBJ2-7
TGTGCCACGGGACTCTTCAACACCGGGGAGCTGTTTTTT	CATGLFNTGELFF	.	.	TRBV27	TRBJ2-2
TGTGCCAGCAGCTTAGGGGTCGGGAACTACGAGCAGTACTTC	CASSLGVGNYEQYF	.	.	TRBV11-2	TRBJ2-7
TGTGCCAGCAGGGAGAGACATTTCGCAGATACGCAGTATTTT	CASRERHFADTQYF	many	.	TRBV27	TRBJ2-3
TGTGCCAGCAGCTTCGGACTAGAAGGCACAGATACGCAGTATTTT	CASSFGLEGTDTQYF	many	TRBD2	TRBV7-9	TRBJ2-3
TGTGCCAGCAGCACCCGGACAGGGAGCAATGAGCAGTTCTTC	CASSTRTGSNEQFF	.	TRBD1	TRBV13	TRBJ2-1
TGTGCCACCACGAGTAGCGGGAGCCCAGATACGCAGTATTTT	CATTSSGSPDTQYF	few	TRBD2	TRBV27	TRBJ2-3
TGTGCCACCTCCCAGAAGGTCCGTTGGAGACAAGAGGCCGGGGAGCTGTTTTTT	CATSQKVRWRQEAGELFF	.	.	TRBV3-1	TRBJ2-2
TGCAGCGTATCCGGGGGGTCGGACCTATATGGCTACACCTTC	CSVSGGSDLYGYTF	.	.	TRBV29-1	TRBJ1-2
TGTGCCAGCAGCTTAGATAGGCCAAGCCTTTATGGCTACACCTTC	CASSLDRPSLYGYTF	.	.	TRBV7-8	TRBJ1-2
TGTGCCAGCAGCGTACAGGGGGGGAACTCCTACAATGAGCAGTTCTTC	CASSVQGGNSYNEQFF	.	.	TRBV6-4	TRBJ2-1
TGTGCCAGCACCCAGGGACAGGGGGTTAAGAATGAGCAGTTCTTC	CASTQGQGVKNEQFF	few	TRBD1	TRBV7-2	TRBJ2-1
TGCAGTGTCCTCTTTCCGCAGAATAATTCACCACTCCACTTT	CSVLFPQNNSPLHF	.	.	TRBV20-1	TRBJ1-6
TGTGCCACCTCAGCCTTCACAGATACGCAGTATTTT	CATSAFTDTQYF	.	.	TRBV24-1	TRBJ2-3
TGCGCCAGCAGATATAATACAGGGGACTACGAGCAGTACTTC	CASRYNTGDYEQYF	many	TRBD1	TRBV5-1	TRBJ2-7
TGCGACAGCAGTGAGGGGGTAAGCTCCTACAATGAGCAGTTCTTC	CDSSEGVSSYNEQFF	.	.	TRBV10-2	TRBJ2-1
TGTGCCAGCAGCTCCCCTCTTAGCGGGAGGGCTATAGATGAGCAGTTCTTC	CASSSPLSGRAIDEQFF	few	TRBD2	TRBV7-3	TRBJ2-1
TGCGCCAGCTCCAACCCGGCGACCGGGGAGCTGTTTTTT	CASSNPATGELFF	few	.	TRBV4-1	TRBJ2-2
TGTGCCAGCAGCCGTGGGGTTCTAGGGGAGCAGTACTTC	CASSRGVLGEQYF	few	.	TRBV14	TRBJ2-7
TGTGCCAGCAGTCCGGAGGGGGGGGATGAGCAGTTCTTC	CASSPEGGDEQFF	.	.	TRBV6-2/TRBV6-3	TRBJ2-1
TGCAGTGTATCCGGGAACGGGTACGAGCAGTACTTC	CSVSGNGYEQYF	few	.	TRBV20-1	TRBJ2-7
TGTGCCAGCAGCTTAGCGGTTGGTGACGGTTATGGCTACACCTTC	CASSLAVGDGYGYTF	few	.	TRBV7-9	TRBJ1-2
TGTGCCAGCAGCTTCGCCGGCGCAACAGAACAAGAGACCCAGTACTTC	CASSFAGATEQETQYF	.	.	TRBV7-2	TRBJ2-5
TGCAGCGTTGAAGATCTAGGGTCTCCGGAGCAGTACTTC	CSVEDLGSPEQYF	.	.	TRBV29-1	TRBJ2-7
TGCGCCAGCAGCCAGGGACTACAAGAGACCCAGTACTTC	CASSQGLQETQYF	many	TRBD2	TRBV5-1	TRBJ2-5
TGTGCCTGGAGTGTAGGCTACGGGGCTGAGCAGTTCTTC	CAWSVGYGAEQFF	many	.	TRBV30	TRBJ2-1
TGTGCCAGCAGCCGGGGACAGAACGATAGGGGAGCTTTCTTT	CASSRGQNDRGAFF	many	TRBD1	TRBV7-9	TRBJ1-1
TGTGCCATCAGTGACCCCAGCCATCTATCAAAGCCCCAGCATTTT	CAISDPSHLSKPQHF	many	.	TRBV10-3	TRBJ1-5
TGTGCCAGCAGCGTAGCAGGGGCCTTGCAGTTCTTC	CASSVAGALQFF	few	.	TRBV9	TRBJ2-1
TGTGCCAGCAGCGTAAGCGCTAGCCGGAAAGAGACCCAGTACTTC	CASSVSASRKETQYF	once	.	TRBV21-1	TRBJ2-5
TGTGCCAGCAGACGCAAGAGCCCGGGGCACGAGCAGTACTTC	CASRRKSPGHEQYF	few	.	TRBV6-1	TRBJ2-7
TGTGCCAGCAGACCCCTCGGCTATTCTAGCTCCTACAATGAGCAGTTCTTC	CASRPLGYSSSYNEQFF	many	.	TRBV27	TRBJ2-1
TGTGCCAGCAGCTTAGGGACAGCGAGGAACTATGGCTACACCTTC	CASSLGTARNYGYTF	many	.	TRBV7-9	TRBJ1-2
TGTGCCAGCAGTTTAGGGTGGCAGCTCTACGAGCAGTACTTC	CASSLGWQLYEQYF	many	.	TRBV12-3/TRBV12-4	TRBJ2-7